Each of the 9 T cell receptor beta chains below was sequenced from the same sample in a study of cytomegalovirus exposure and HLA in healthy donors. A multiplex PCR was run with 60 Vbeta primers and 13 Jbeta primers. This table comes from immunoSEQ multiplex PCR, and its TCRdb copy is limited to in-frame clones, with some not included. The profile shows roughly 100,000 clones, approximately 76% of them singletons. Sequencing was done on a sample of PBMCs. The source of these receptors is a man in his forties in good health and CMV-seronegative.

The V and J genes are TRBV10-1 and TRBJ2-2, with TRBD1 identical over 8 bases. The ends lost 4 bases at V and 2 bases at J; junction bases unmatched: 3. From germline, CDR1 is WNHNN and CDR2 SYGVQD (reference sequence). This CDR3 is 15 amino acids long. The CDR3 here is CASSGTGKNTGELFF. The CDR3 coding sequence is TGCGCCAGCAGTGGGACAGGGAAAAACACCGGGGAGCTGTTTTTT.

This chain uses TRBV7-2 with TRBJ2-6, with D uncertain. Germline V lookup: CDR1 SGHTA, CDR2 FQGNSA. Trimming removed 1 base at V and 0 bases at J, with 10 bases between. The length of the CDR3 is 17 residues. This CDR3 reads CASSLVVAGSGANVLTF. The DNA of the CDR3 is TGTGCCAGCAGCTTAGTTGTCGCAGGCTCTGGGGCCAACGTCCTGACTTTC.

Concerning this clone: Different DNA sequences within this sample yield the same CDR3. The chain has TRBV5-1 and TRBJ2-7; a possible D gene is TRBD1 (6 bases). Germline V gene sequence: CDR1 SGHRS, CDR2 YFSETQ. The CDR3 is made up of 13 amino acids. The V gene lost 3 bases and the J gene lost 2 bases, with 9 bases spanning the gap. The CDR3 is CASSSRDTYEQYF. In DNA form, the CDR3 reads TGCGCCAGCAGCTCCCGGGACACCTACGAGCAGTACTTC.

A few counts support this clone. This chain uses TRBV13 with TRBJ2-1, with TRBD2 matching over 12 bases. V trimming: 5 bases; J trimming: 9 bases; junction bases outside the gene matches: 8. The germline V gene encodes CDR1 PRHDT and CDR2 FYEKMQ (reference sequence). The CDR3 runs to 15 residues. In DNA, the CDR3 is TGTGCCAGCAGCGCTAGCGGGAGGGCCAGTCCTGAGCAGTTCTTC. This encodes CASSASGRASPEQFF.

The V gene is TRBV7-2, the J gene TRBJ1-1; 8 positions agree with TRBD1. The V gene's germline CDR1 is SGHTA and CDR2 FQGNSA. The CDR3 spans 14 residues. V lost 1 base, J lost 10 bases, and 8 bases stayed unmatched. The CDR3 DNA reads TGTGCCAGCAGCTTAGGACCTTGGACAGGGAGAGCTTTCTTT. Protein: CASSLGPWTGRAFF.

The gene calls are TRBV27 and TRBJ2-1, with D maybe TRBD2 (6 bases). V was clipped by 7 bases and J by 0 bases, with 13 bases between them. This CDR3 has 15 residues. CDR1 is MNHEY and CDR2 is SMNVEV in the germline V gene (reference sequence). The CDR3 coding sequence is TGTGCCAGCAACCCGGGAGTGGGCTCCTACAATGAGCAGTTCTTC. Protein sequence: CASNPGVGSYNEQFF.

The CDR3 nucleotides read TGTGCCAGCAGTGAAGCAAGGTGGGGGGGGTTTGGCTATGGCTACACCTTC. It encodes CASSEARWGGFGYGYTF. The chain uses TRBV6-1 and TRBJ1-2; TRBD1 might be the D (5 bases). CDR3 size: 17 residues. Germline values: CDR1 MNHNS, CDR2 SASEGT. The V and J ends lost 0 bases and 4 bases respectively, with 18 bases between them.

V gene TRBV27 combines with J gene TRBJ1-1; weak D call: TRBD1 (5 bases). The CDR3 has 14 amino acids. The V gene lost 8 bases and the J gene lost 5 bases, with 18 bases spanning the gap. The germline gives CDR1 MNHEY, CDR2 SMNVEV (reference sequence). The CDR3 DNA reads TGTGCCAGCCACTCCCAGGGAATTGGGACTGAAGCTTTCTTT. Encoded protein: CASHSQGIGTEAFF.

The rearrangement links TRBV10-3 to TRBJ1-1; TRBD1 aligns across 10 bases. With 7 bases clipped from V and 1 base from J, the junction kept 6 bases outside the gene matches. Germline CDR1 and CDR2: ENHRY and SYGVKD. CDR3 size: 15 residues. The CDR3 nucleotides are TGTGCCATCAATGCCGGGACAGGGGAGAACACTGAAGCTTTCTTT. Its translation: CAINAGTGENTEAFF.